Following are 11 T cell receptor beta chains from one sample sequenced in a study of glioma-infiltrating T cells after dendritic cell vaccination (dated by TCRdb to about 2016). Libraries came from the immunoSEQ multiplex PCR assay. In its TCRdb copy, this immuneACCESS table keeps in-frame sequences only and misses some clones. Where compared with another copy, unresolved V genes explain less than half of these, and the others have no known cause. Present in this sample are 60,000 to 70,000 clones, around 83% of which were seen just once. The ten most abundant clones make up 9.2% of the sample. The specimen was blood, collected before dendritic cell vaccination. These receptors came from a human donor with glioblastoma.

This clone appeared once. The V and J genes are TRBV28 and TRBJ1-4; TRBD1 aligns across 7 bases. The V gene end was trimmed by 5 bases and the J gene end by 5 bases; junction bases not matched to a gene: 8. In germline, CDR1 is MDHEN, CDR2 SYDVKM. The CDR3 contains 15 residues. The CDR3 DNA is TGTGCCAGCAGTCTGCGACAGGGTTTCAATGAAAAACTGTTTTTT. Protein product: CASSLRQGFNEKLFF.

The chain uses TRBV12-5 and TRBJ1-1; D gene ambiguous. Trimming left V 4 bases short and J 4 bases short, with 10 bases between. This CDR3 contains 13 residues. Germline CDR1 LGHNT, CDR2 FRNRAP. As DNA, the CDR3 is TGTGCTAGTGGTTATCTCGACTCCACTGAAGCTTTCTTT. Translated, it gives CASGYLDSTEAFF.

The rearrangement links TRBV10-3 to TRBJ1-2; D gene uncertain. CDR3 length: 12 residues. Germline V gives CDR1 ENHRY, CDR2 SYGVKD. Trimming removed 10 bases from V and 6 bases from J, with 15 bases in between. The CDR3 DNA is TGTGCCACCGATAACGTCGGGGATGGCTACACCTTC. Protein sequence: CATDNVGDGYTF.

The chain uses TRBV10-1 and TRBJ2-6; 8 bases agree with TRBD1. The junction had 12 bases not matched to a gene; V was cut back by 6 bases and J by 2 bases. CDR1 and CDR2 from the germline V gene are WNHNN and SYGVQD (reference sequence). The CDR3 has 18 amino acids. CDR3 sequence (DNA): TGCGCCAGCAGCCGGACAGGGACTGGGGTCCCTGGGGCCAACGTCCTGACTTTC. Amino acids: CASSRTGTGVPGANVLTF.

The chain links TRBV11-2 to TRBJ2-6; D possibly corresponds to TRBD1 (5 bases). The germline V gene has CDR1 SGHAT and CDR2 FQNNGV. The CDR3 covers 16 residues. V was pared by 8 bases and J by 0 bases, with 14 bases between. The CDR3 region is CASGRQLSSGANVLTF. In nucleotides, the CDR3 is TGTGCCAGCGGGCGACAGTTGAGCTCTGGGGCCAACGTCCTGACTTTC. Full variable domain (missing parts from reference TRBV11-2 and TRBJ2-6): EAGVAQSPRYKIIEKRQSVAFWCNPISGHATLYWYQQILGQGPKLLIQFQNNGVVDDSQLPKDRFSAERLKGVDSTLKIQPAKLEDSAVYLCASGRQLSSGANVLTFGAGSRLTVL.

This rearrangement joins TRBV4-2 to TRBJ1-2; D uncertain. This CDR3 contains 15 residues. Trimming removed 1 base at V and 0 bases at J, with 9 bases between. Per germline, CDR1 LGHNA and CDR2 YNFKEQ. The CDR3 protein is CASSQGNGPNYGYTF. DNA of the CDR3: TGTGCCAGCAGCCAAGGGAATGGGCCTAACTATGGCTACACCTTC.

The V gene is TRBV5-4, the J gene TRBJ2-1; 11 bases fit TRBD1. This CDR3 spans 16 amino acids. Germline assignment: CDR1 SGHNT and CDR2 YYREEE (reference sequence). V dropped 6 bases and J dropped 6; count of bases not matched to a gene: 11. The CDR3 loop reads CASIRGTGGLGNEQFF. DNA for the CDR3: TGTGCCAGCATCCGCGGGACAGGGGGTTTGGGCAATGAGCAGTTCTTC.

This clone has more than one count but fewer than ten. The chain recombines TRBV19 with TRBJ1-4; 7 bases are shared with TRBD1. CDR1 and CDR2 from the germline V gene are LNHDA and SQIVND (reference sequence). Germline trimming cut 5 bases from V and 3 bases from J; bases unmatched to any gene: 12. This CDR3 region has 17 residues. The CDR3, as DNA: TGTGCCAGTAGTCTCCGACCTACAGGGGCGCCTAATGAAAAACTGTTTTTT. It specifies CASSLRPTGAPNEKLFF. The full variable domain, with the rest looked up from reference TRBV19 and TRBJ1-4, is DGGITQSPKYLFRKEGQNVTLSCEQNLNHDAMYWYRQDPGQGLRLIYYSQIVNDFQKGDIAEGYSVSREKKESFPLTVTSAQKNPTAFYLCASSLRPTGAPNEKLFFGSGTQLSVL.

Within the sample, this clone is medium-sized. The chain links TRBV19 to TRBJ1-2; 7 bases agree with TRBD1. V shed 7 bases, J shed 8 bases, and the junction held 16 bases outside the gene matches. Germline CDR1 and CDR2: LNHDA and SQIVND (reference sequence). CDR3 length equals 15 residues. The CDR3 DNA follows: TGTGCCAGTAACCCCTATGGGCAGGGGGTCGGGGGCTACACCTTC. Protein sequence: CASNPYGQGVGGYTF.

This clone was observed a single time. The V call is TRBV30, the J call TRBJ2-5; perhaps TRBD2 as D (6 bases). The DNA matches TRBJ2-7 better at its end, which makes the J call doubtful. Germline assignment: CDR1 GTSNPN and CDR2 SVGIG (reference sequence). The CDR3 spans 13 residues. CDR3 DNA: TGTGCCTGGAGTGGGGGGGTTGGTTACGAGCAGTACTTC. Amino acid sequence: CAWSGGVGYEQYF.

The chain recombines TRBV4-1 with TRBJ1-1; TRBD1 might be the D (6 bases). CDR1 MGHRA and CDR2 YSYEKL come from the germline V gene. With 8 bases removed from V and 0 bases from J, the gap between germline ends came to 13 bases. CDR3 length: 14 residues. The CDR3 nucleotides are TGCGCCAGCTATTCCGGACAGATGAACACTGAAGCTTTCTTT. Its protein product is CASYSGQMNTEAFF.